The source of this TCR beta chain is a study of T cells in localized non-small cell lung cancer. This clone was picked up a small number of times. The repertoire was sequenced with immunoSEQ multiplex PCR; TCRdb's copy has only in-frame clones and lacks some. The sample contains roughly 4,200 clones, 35% to 45% of which appear only once. The germline V gene encodes CDR1 MDHEN and CDR2 SYDVKM. The ends lost 5 bases at V and 2 bases at J; junction bases unmatched: 8. The CDR3 is 16 amino acids. The rearrangement links TRBV28 to TRBJ1-3, with 8 positions matching TRBD1. The receptor was isolated from a woman aged 35-75 years with stage I lung adenocarcinoma. The sequencing used lung tumor tissue, collected before any cancer treatment. The CDR3 nucleotides are TGTGCCAGCAGTCACCGGACAGGGAGGACTGGAAACACCATATATTTT. Its translation is CASSHRTGRTGNTIYF.